The following is a TCR beta chain sequence with its context. What it recognizes is unknown. V was shortened by 5 bases and J by 6 bases, with 19 bases between the two germline ends. The CDR3 has 15 residues. Per the germline V gene, CDR1 is SEHNR and CDR2 is FQNEAQ (reference sequence). Assay used: immunoSEQ multiplex PCR; TCRdb lists only in-frame clones, some missing. The sample holds over 200,000 clones, roughly 83% seen once. The sample comes from a study of cytomegalovirus exposure and HLA in healthy donors. Study outcomes and limitations: The classifier, whose performance was assessed in both the original and validation cohorts, reportedly diagnosed cytomegalovirus status with high specificity and sensitivity. The authors listed over 150 TCR beta chains as cytomegalovirus-associated. The dataset shows that most TCR sequences were rare, while some public TCRs occurred in many donors.

Material: PBMCs. This receptor was identified in a woman under 30 in good health and CMV-seronegative. The chain employs TRBV7-9 and TRBJ2-5, with D possibly called TRBD1 or TRBD2 (6 bases each). The CDR3 here is CASSPGWSGAKTQYF. The CDR3 DNA sequence: TGTGCCAGCAGCCCGGGATGGTCGGGGGCTAAGACCCAGTACTTC.